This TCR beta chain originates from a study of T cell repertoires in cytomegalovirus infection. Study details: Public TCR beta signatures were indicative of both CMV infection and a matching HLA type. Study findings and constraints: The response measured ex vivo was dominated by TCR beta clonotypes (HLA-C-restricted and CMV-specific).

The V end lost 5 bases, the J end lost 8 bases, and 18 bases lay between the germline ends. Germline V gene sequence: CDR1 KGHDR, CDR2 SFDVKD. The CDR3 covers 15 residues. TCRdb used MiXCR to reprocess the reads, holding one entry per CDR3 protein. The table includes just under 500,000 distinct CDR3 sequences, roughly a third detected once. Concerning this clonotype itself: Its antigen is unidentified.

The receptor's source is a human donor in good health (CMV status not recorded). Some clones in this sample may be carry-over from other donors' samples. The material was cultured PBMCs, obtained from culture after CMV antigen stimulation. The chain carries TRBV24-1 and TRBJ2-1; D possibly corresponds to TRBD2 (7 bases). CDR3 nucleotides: TGTGCCACCAGTGGGAGGGCGGGGGCAACATATGAGCAGTTCTTC. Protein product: CATSGRAGATYEQFF.